The following is a T cell receptor beta chain sequence with its context. Patients with a history of autoimmune disease or on systemic immunosuppression were excluded. Profiled with immunoSEQ multiplex PCR; TCRdb holds only in-frame clones, not every one. This sample yields about 83,000 clones, of which approximately 91% are seen a single time; about 0.7% belongs to the top ten. The record originates from a study of OX40 agonist ivuxolimab in advanced cancers. Germline V CDR1 and CDR2: KGHSH, LQKENI. Trimming took 2 bases from V and 6 from J; bases not matched to a gene: 5. The CDR3 spans 15 residues. V gene TRBV18 combines with J gene TRBJ2-1; 9 bases align to TRBD1. The clonotype originates from an adult with an advanced solid tumor such as melanoma, head and neck, liver or kidney cancer. The source material was CD4+ or CD8+ T cells sorted from blood, sampled in a trial of the OX40 agonist ivuxolimab. CDR3 coding DNA: TGTGCCAGCTCACCAATGACAGGGGGAGGCAATGAGCAGTTCTTC. Translation: CASSPMTGGGNEQFF. Combining the CDR3 with reference TRBV18 and TRBJ2-1 gives the whole variable domain NAGVMQNPRHLVRRRGQEARLRCSPMKGHSHVYWYRQLPEEGLKFMVYLQKENIIDESGMPKERFSAEFPKEGPSILRIQQVVRGDSAAYFCASSPMTGGGNEQFFGPGTRLTVL.